This T cell receptor (beta chain) was recovered during a study of T cell responses to AZD1222 COVID-19 vaccine. General study results and limits: After two AZD1222 doses, spike-specific TCR breadth and depth rose versus day 0. Spike-wide vaccine-associated CD4 TCRs dominated at 160-218 and 743-854. In the spike-specific TCR repertoire, nearly half reportedly target unmutated variant regions.

Method: immunoSEQ multiplex PCR; TCRdb's copy keeps in-frame clones and lacks some. There are around 180,000 clones in the sample; more than 75% occur only once, and 25% to 30% lies in the top ten. Trimming stripped 0 bases from V and 2 bases from J, with 12 bases between. In germline, CDR1 is ENHRY, CDR2 SYGVKD. The CDR3 loop spans 16 amino acids. Concerning this clone itself: Its antigen remains unidentified.

The genes are TRBV10-3 and TRBJ2-3, with D possibly being TRBD1 (7 bases). The specimen comprised peripheral blood, sampled 28 days after the second AZD1222 dose. This sequence originates from an adult who received the AZD1222 COVID-19 vaccine. The CDR3 DNA reads as TGTGCCATCAGTGAGTCCAGGGGGAGGAACACAGATACGCAGTATTTT. Translating gives CAISESRGRNTDTQYF.